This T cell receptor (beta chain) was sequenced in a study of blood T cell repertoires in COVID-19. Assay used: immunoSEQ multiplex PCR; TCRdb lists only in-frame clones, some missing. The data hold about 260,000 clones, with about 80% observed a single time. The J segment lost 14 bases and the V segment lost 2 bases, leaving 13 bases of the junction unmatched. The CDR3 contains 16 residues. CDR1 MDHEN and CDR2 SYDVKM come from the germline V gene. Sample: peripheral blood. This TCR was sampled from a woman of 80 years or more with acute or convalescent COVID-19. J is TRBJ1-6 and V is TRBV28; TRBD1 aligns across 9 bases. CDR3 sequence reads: CASSLRSGQGGWALHF. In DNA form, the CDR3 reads TGTGCCAGCAGTTTAAGGTCGGGACAGGGAGGCTGGGCCCTCCACTTT.